The sequence of this T cell receptor (beta chain) was determined in a study of T cells in Graves' hyperthyroidism and ophthalmopathy (dated by TCRdb to the late 2010s). Context from the whole study: To identify TCR V-J signatures that set the groups apart, the researchers used a discovery cohort of 100 patients, made up of 40 to 45 with Graves' ophthalmopathy and 57 with stable Graves' hyperthyroidism. Prospective prediction of ophthalmopathy was tested in an independent validation cohort consisting of some 20 hyperthyroidism patients and 15 or so patients who later progressed to ophthalmopathy. The 75 to 100 discovery patients were randomly split 7:3 into training and test sets. In addition, the study compared T-cell repertoires in thyroid tissue and in blood from six Graves' hyperthyroidism patients. After sampling, hyperthyroidism patients received methimazole starting at 30 mg daily, and ophthalmopathy patients received high-dose intravenous methylprednisolone. The paper describes TCR Vbeta CDR3 sequencing of fewer than 150 peripheral blood samples, made up of under 50 ophthalmopathy patients, 70 to 75 hyperthyroidism patients and approximately 17 progressor patients.

Compared with germline, V lacks 4 bases and J lacks 6 bases; bases without a gene match: 5. Per the germline V gene, SGHRS is the CDR1 and YFSETQ is the CDR2. The CDR3 runs 13 amino acids, cysteine and phenylalanine included. This entry keeps only the CDR3 DNA: 39 bases, framed from base 1. Patients with uncontrolled infections, other autoimmune diseases, pregnancy or lactation were excluded. Clinical symptoms, serum thyroxine and TRAb, thyroid ultrasound, and orbital computed tomography formed the basis for the diagnoses. Total RNA was extracted using Trizol reagent, and RNA quality was assessed on an Agilent 2100 Bioanalyzer. This clonotype occurred many times. The target of this receptor is not known. The input lacks base qualities; no much larger clone sits a single base away. The paper's findings and limits, for the study overall: Most expanded thyroid clonotypes (frequency above 0.001) were also detected in blood, suggesting blood repertoires may reflect thyroid immune responses. No statistical method was used to fix the sample size in advance, and group allocation was not hidden from the investigators. A 13 V-J signature model separated ophthalmopathy from stable hyperthyroidism, with around 90% sensitivity and about 81% specificity in cross-validation and 80%/75% in testing. In validation, progression to ophthalmopathy was predicted by the model with 70.59% sensitivity and just over 72% specificity, a median of approximately 6.5 months before onset.

Amplification of TCR beta CDR3 regions was carried out from RNA transcripts. The TCR CDR3 was subjected to a first round of RT-PCR using the HTBI primer set and the Qiagen OneStep RT-PCR kit. Libraries were constructed in a second round of multiplex PCR, after which size selection and purification were carried out. Sequencing of the libraries was done on an Illumina HiSeq2000 using paired-end 100 bp reads. In the paper's pipeline: SOAPnuke was used to process the raw data, throwing out any read that contained adapters or uncalled bases, had a mean Phred below 15, or lacked an exact constant-primer or identifier match. COPE v1.2.5 was used to merge the high-quality paired reads, and each unique nucleotide sequence was defined as a clonotype. MiTCR v1.1 was used to align clonotypes to the IMGT TRBV, TRBD and TRBJ reference segments. Only V-J combinations with frequency above 0.0001, covering 99% to 99.2% of repertoires, were analysed. A TCS score was defined as the ratio of F50 (clonal expansion) to E x V (chaos), with BLOSUM62-based TCRdist applied between CDR3 peptides within each V-J. Welch's t-statistics and random forest reduced some 510 V-J features to 10 to 15, which were used in a naive Bayes classifier (R e1071). Thyroid-blood repertoire similarity was quantified with the Morisita-Horn index. Through fastp at Q25 and MiXCR, TCRdb rebuilt clones from the public reads, retaining in-frame beta chains. Under each unique CDR3 protein, matching rows form one entry showing the most common genes and DNA. TCRdb, not the original authors, processed these V and J calls. The sample table contains about 570,000 distinct CDR3 sequences; only one count was recorded for 46% of them. Around 17% of the sample rests with the top ten.

Recombination joined TRBV5-1 with TRBJ2-7, and 9 junction bases match TRBD1. This clonotype was obtained from an adult woman with Graves' disease, either hyperthyroidism or ophthalmopathy (not recorded which). Sequencing was done on a sample of peripheral blood or thyroid tissue (not recorded which). The DNA is TGCGCCAGCAGCCTCGGACAGGGGTTCGAGCAGTACTTC. Its protein product is CASSLGQGFEQYF.